The rows below give T cell receptor beta chains drawn from one sample of a study of blood T cell repertoires in COVID-19. Measured with immunoSEQ multiplex PCR; TCRdb has only the in-frame clones, and not every one. The sample records 300,000 or so clones, around 92% being singletons. Source material: PBMCs or T cells enriched from blood (not recorded which). These receptors all come from a woman between 50 and 59 years old who had been exposed to COVID-19. The CDR3 runs from the conserved cysteine through the conserved F or W. A D gene is named only where the DNA matches it firmly. Where a row states a size, it is once, few, many or the class of an expanded clone; other rows omit it.

CDR3 DNA	CDR3 protein	D gene	clone size	J gene	V gene
TGCGCCAGCAGACCGGACAGAGCCTCTGGCTACACCTTC	CASRPDRASGYTF	NA	NA	TRBJ1-2	TRBV4-1
TGCGCCAGCAGCTTGAGGGACAGGAACACTGAAGCTTTCTTT	CASSLRDRNTEAFF	TRBD1	NA	TRBJ1-1	TRBV5-1
TGTGCCAGCAGTTACTCAACGGGGACTGAAGCTTTCTTT	CASSYSTGTEAFF	NA	NA	TRBJ1-1	TRBV6-2/TRBV6-3
TGTGCCAGCAGTCCTACAGGGCGGTATGGCTACACCTTC	CASSPTGRYGYTF	NA	NA	TRBJ1-2	TRBV28
TGTGCCAGCAGCCGGACTAGCGGGGGGGCCTACAATGAGCAGTTCTTC	CASSRTSGGAYNEQFF	TRBD2	NA	TRBJ2-1	TRBV5-8
TGTGCCAGCAGCGTCGACAGGGCCTCGACCTACGAGCAGTACTTC	CASSVDRASTYEQYF	TRBD1	NA	TRBJ2-7	TRBV7-2
TGTGCCAGCAGCCGACAGGTCATGAACACTGAAGCTTTCTTT	CASSRQVMNTEAFF	NA	once	TRBJ1-1	TRBV3-1/TRBV3-2
TGTGCCAGCAGTGACATTCGGCGGATGAACACTGAAGCTTTCTTT	CASSDIRRMNTEAFF	NA	NA	TRBJ1-1	TRBV6-1
TGTGCCAGCAGCCAAGGACAGGGTGGACAGACCCAGTACTTC	CASSQGQGGQTQYF	TRBD1	NA	TRBJ2-5	TRBV3-1/TRBV3-2
TGTGCCAGCAGAAACCAGGGGGCCCGAGACACTGAAGCTTTCTTT	CASRNQGARDTEAFF	TRBD1	NA	TRBJ1-1	TRBV6-5
TGTGCCACCAGCAATCGACTAGCGGGGATGGATACGCAGTATTTT	CATSNRLAGMDTQYF	TRBD2	NA	TRBJ2-3	TRBV15
TGTGCCAGCAGTATAGAGGGGGACTATGGCTACACCTTC	CASSIEGDYGYTF	NA	NA	TRBJ1-2	TRBV2
TGTGCCAGCAGTGAAGCGCTTCCTCAGGGGGCACAAGAGACCCAGTACTTC	CASSEALPQGAQETQYF	TRBD1	NA	TRBJ2-5	TRBV6-1
TGTGCCAGCAGTGGGTCCCCAGGGGGCTTCGGTCAGCCCCAGCATTTT	CASSGSPGGFGQPQHF	TRBD1	NA	TRBJ1-5	TRBV2
TGTGCCACCAGAGGACAGGGAGCCTATGGCTACACCTTC	CATRGQGAYGYTF	TRBD1	NA	TRBJ1-2	TRBV24-1
TGCGCCAGCAGCCAGCGACAGGGGGCGAACACTGAAGCTTTCTTT	CASSQRQGANTEAFF	TRBD1	NA	TRBJ1-1	TRBV4-1
TGCAGCGTGCTGGACGGGACAGCGAACACTGAAGCTTTCTTT	CSVLDGTANTEAFF	TRBD1	NA	TRBJ1-1	TRBV29-1
TGTGCCAGCAGTGACCGGGGGACCCGGGGAGGGGAGACCCAGTACTTC	CASSDRGTRGGETQYF	TRBD2	NA	TRBJ2-5	TRBV2
TGCAGTGCGGGGAGTAACTATGGCTACACCTTC	CSAGSNYGYTF	NA	NA	TRBJ1-2	TRBV20-1
TGTGCCAGCTCATCAACAGATAGCAATCAGCCCCAGCATTTT	CASSSTDSNQPQHF	NA	NA	TRBJ1-5	TRBV18
TGCAGCGTTGAAGTAGGAAACACCATATATTTT	CSVEVGNTIYF	NA	NA	TRBJ1-3	TRBV29-1
TGTGCCAGCAGTCCCAGCTCTGGAAACACCATATATTTT	CASSPSSGNTIYF	NA	NA	TRBJ1-3	TRBV7-9
TGTGCCAGCAGCGAAGGACAGGGTACAGATACGCAGTATTTT	CASSEGQGTDTQYF	TRBD1	NA	TRBJ2-3	TRBV9
TGCGCCAGCAGCTTTTTACAGGGCGACACCGGGGAGCTGTTTTTT	CASSFLQGDTGELFF	NA	NA	TRBJ2-2	TRBV5-1
TGTGCCAGCAGCCAAGATTGGGAAGGGACAGGGGCACTTAGGGCTGAAGCTTTCTTT	CASSQDWEGTGALRAEAFF	TRBD1	NA	TRBJ1-1	TRBV3-1/TRBV3-2
TGTGCCAGCAGCCCGGCAGGGGGAACTAATGAAAAACTGTTTTTT	CASSPAGGTNEKLFF	TRBD1	NA	TRBJ1-4	TRBV7-8
TGTGCCAGCAGCGTACGTGCGGAAAACACTGAAGCTTTCTTT	CASSVRAENTEAFF	NA	NA	TRBJ1-1	TRBV9
TGTGCCAGCAGCCCCGACTTGCTCGGATATAATTCACCCCTCCACTTT	CASSPDLLGYNSPLHF	NA	NA	TRBJ1-6	TRBV7-9
TGCGCCAGCAGCCAAGATCAGGCGGGAACGGAGTTCGATGGCTACACCTTC	CASSQDQAGTEFDGYTF	NA	NA	TRBJ1-2	TRBV4-1
TGTGCCAGCAGCTTAGACTTAGGAAACACCATATATTTT	CASSLDLGNTIYF	NA	NA	TRBJ1-3	TRBV11-2
TGTGCCAGCAGCCTCATAGGGGGCGCGGGGACTGAAGCTTTCTTT	CASSLIGGAGTEAFF	TRBD1	NA	TRBJ1-1	TRBV2
TGCGCCAGCAGCCAAGGTCTACGATCCTACGAGCAGTACTTC	CASSQGLRSYEQYF	NA	NA	TRBJ2-7	TRBV4-1
TGTGCCAGCAGCCCCGGGAATAGCGGAACAGATACGCAGTATTTT	CASSPGNSGTDTQYF	NA	NA	TRBJ2-3	TRBV7-9
TGCAGTGCTAGTTCCGGGAAACAAAATGAAGCTTTCTTT	CSASSGKQNEAFF	NA	NA	TRBJ1-1	TRBV20-1
TGTGCCAGCAGTGAATATGCCGGGAAAGACGGGGATGGCTACACCTTC	CASSEYAGKDGDGYTF	NA	NA	TRBJ1-2	TRBV25-1
TGTGCCACGAAGGGGGGGACAGGGACGTACGAGCAGTACTTC	CATKGGTGTYEQYF	TRBD1	once	TRBJ2-7	TRBV11-2
TGTGCCAGCATTGACGTAGCGGGGGGTAGCTACGAGCAGTACTTC	CASIDVAGGSYEQYF	TRBD2	NA	TRBJ2-7	TRBV28
TGTGCCAGCATCGCCTCAGAAGACACAGATACGCAGTATTTT	CASIASEDTDTQYF	NA	NA	TRBJ2-3	TRBV2
TGTGCCAGCATACTAGGGCGGAACACCGGGGAGCTGTTTTTT	CASILGRNTGELFF	NA	NA	TRBJ2-2	TRBV7-2
TGTGCCAGTAGTATTCGGATACGGGACAGGGGTAATTCACCCCTCCACTTT	CASSIRIRDRGNSPLHF	TRBD1	NA	TRBJ1-6	TRBV19
TGTGCCAGCAGTTTGAGGGTAGCGGGGCCCGGGGGCGAGCAGTACTTC	CASSLRVAGPGGEQYF	TRBD2	NA	TRBJ2-7	TRBV27
TGTGCCAGCAGTTTACAGGAGAACAATGAGCAGTTCTTC	CASSLQENNEQFF	NA	NA	TRBJ2-1	TRBV6-5
TGTGCCAGCAGTTCATGGACTAAAGGATACGAGCAGTACTTC	CASSSWTKGYEQYF	NA	few	TRBJ2-7	TRBV6-5
TGTGCCAGCAGCTTGACAGGGACAGCGAACACCGGGGAGCTGTTTTTT	CASSLTGTANTGELFF	TRBD1	NA	TRBJ2-2	TRBV7-2
TGCGCCAGCAGCTTTGCAGGGACAGAGTATGGCTACACCTTC	CASSFAGTEYGYTF	TRBD1	NA	TRBJ1-2	TRBV5-1
TGTGCCAGCAGCTTACAGGGATCAGGTCAGCCCCAGCATTTT	CASSLQGSGQPQHF	NA	once	TRBJ1-5	TRBV7-2